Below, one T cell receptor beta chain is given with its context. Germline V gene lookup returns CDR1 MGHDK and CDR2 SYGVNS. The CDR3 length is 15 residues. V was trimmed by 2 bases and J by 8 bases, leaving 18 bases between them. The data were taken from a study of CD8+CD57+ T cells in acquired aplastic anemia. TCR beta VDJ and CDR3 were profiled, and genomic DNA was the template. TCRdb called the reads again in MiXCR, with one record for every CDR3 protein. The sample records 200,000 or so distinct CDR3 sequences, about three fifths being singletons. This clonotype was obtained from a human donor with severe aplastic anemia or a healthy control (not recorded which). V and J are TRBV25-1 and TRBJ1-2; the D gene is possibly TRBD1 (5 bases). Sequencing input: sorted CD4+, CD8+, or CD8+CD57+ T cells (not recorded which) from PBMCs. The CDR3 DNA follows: TGTGCCAGCAGTGAAAACACCCGGGACGGGTTGGGCTACACCTTC. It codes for CASSENTRDGLGYTF.